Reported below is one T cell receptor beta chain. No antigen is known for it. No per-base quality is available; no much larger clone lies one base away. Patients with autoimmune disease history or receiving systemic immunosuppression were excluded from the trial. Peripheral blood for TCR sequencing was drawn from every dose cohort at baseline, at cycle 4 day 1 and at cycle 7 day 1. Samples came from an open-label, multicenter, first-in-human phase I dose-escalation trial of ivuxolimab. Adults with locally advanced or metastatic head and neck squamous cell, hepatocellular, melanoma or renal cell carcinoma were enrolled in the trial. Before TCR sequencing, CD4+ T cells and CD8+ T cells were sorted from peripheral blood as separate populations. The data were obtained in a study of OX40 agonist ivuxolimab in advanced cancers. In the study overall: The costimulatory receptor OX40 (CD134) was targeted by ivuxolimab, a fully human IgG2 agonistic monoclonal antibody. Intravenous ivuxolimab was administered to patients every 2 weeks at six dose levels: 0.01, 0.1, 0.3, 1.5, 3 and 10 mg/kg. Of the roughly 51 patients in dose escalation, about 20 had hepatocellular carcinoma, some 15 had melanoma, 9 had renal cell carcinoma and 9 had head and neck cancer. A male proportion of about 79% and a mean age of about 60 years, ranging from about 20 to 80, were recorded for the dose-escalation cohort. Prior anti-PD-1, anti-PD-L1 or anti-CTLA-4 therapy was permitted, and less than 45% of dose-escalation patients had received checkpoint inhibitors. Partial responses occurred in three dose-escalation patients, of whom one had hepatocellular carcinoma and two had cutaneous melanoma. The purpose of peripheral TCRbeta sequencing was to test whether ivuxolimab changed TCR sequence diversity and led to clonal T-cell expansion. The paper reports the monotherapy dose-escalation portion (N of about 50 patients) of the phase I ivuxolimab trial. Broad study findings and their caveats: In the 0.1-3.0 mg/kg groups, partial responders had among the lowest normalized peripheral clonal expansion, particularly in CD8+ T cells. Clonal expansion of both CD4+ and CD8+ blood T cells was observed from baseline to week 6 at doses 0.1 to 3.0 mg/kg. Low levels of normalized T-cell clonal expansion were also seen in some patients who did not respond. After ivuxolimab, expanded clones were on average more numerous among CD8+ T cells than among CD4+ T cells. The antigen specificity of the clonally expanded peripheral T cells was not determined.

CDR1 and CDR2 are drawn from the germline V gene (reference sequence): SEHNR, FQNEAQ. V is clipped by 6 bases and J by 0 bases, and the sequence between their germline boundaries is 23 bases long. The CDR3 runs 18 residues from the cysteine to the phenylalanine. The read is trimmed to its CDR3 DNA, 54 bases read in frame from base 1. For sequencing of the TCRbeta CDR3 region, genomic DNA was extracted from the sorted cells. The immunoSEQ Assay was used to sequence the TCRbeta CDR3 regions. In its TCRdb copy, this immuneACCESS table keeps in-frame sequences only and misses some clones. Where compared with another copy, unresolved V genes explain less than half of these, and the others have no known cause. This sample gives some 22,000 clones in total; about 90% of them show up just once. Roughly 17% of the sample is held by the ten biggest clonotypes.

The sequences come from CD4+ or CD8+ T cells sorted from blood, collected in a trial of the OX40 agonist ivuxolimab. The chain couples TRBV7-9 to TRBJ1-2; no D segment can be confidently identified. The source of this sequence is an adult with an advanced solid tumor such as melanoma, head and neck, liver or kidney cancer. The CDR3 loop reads CASRPPFRLSGSNYGYTF. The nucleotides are TGTGCCAGCAGACCCCCGTTCAGGCTGTCGGGGTCTAACTATGGCTACACCTTC. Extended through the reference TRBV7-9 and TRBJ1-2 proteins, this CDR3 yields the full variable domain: DTGVSQNPRHKITKRGQNVTFRCDPISEHNRLYWYRQTLGQGPEFLTYFQNEAQLEKSRLLSDRFSAERPKGSFSTLEIQRTEQGDSAMYLCASRPPFRLSGSNYGYTFGSGTRLTVV.